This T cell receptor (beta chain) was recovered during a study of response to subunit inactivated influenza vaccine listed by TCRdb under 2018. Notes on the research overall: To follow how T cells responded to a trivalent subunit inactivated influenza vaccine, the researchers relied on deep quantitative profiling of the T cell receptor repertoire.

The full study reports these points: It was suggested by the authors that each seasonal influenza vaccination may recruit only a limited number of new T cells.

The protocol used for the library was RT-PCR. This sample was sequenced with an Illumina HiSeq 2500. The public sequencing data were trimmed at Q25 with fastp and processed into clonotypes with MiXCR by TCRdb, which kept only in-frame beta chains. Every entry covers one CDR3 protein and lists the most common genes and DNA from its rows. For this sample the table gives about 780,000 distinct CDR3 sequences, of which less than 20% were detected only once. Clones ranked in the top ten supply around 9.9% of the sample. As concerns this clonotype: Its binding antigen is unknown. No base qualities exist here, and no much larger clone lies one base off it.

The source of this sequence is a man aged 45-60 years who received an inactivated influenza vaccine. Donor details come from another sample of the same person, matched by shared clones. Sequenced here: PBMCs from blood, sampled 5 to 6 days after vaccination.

The bases read TGCGCCAGCAGCTGGGGGGGAGAGAACACTGAAGCTTTCTTT. This codes for CASSWGGENTEAFF. This receptor chain uses TRBV5-1 and TRBJ1-1, and perhaps TRBD1 as D gene, on 5 matching bases. From a lookup of the germline V gene, CDR1 and CDR2 are SGHRS and YFSETQ. Counted from cysteine to phenylalanine, this CDR3 has 14 amino acids. The entry retains the CDR3 DNA only, 42 bases that are in frame from base 1. At the junction V is shortened by 3 bases and J by 1 base, with 10 bases in between.